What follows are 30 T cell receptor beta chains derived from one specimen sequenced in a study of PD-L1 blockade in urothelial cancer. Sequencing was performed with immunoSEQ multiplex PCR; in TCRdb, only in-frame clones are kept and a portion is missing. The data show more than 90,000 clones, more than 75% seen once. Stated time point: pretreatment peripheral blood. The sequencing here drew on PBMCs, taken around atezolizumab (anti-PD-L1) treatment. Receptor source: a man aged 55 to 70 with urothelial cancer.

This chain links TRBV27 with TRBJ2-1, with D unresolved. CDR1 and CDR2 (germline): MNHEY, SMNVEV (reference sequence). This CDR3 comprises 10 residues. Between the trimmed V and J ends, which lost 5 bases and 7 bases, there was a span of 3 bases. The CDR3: CASSLNEQFF. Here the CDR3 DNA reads TGTGCCAGCAGTCTAAATGAGCAGTTCTTC.

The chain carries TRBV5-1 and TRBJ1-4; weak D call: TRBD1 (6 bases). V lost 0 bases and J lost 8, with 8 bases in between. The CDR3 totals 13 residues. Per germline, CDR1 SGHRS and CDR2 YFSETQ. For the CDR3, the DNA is TGCGCCAGCAGCTTGGAGAGGGGGGAAAAACTGTTTTTT. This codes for CASSLERGEKLFF. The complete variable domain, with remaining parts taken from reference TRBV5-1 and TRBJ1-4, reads KAGVTQTPRYLIKTRGQQVTLSCSPISGHRSVSWYQQTPGQGLQFLFEYFSETQRNKGNFPGRFSGRQFSNSRSEMNVSTLELGDSALYLCASSLERGEKLFFGSGTQLSVL.

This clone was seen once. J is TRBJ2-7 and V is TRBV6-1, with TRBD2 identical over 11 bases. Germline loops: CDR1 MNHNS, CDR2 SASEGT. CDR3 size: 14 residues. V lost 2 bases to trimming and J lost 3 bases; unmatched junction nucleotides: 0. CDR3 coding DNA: TGTGCCAGCAGTGAAACTAGCGGGGGCTACGAGCAGTACTTC. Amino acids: CASSETSGGYEQYF.

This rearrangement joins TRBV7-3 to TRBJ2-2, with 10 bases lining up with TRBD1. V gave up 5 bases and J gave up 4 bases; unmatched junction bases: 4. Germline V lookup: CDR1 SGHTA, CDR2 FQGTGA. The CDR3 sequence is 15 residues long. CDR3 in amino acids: CASSARTGGTGELFF. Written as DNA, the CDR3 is TGTGCCAGCAGCGCCCGGACAGGGGGCACCGGGGAGCTGTTTTTT.

In DNA form, the CDR3 reads TGTGCCAGCTCACCGGTCCAGCGGGGGAACCAAGAGACCCAGTACTTC. Translating gives CASSPVQRGNQETQYF. The chain uses TRBV18 and TRBJ2-5; the match to TRBD2 covers 8 bases. CDR1 and CDR2 from the germline V gene are KGHSH and LQKENI. This CDR3 spans 16 amino acids. With V trimmed by 3 bases and J by 0 bases, 6 bases remained unmatched.

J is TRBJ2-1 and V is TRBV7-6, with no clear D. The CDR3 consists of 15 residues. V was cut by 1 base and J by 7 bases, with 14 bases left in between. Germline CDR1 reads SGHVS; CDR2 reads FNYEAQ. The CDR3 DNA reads TGTGCCAGCAGCTTAGTACCCAACCTGCGAAATGAGCAGTTCTTC. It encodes CASSLVPNLRNEQFF.

CDR3 nucleotides: TGTGCCACCCCCCCCGCGGGCAGCTATGGCTACACCTTC. It translates to CATPPAGSYGYTF. V is TRBV27 and J is TRBJ1-2; D unresolved. CDR1 is MNHEY and CDR2 is SMNVEV in the germline V gene (reference sequence). The V end lost 10 bases, the J end lost 4 bases, and 16 bases lay between the germline ends. The CDR3 is made up of 13 amino acids.

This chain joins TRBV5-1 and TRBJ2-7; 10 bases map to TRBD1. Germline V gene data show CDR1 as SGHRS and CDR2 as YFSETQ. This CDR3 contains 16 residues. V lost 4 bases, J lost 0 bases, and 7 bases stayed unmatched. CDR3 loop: CASSRTGTGVSYEQYF. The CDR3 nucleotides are TGCGCCAGCAGCAGGACCGGGACAGGGGTCTCCTACGAGCAGTACTTC.

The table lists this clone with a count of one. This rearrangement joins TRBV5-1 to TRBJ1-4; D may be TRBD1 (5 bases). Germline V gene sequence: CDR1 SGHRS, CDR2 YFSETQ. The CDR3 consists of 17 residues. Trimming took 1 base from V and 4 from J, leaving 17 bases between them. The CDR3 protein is CASSLLFGGGDNEKLFF. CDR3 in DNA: TGCGCCAGCAGCTTGTTGTTCGGTGGAGGGGATAATGAAAAACTGTTTTTT.

The CDR3 sequence is CASSATGTGNEQFF. CDR3 nucleotide sequence: TGCGCCAGCAGCGCAACAGGGACAGGCAATGAGCAGTTCTTC. This chain links TRBV5-1 with TRBJ2-1, with 8 bases matching TRBD1. Germline trimming cut 4 bases from V and 6 bases from J; bases unmatched to any gene: 6. There are 14 residues in the CDR3. Per germline, CDR1 SGHRS and CDR2 YFSETQ.

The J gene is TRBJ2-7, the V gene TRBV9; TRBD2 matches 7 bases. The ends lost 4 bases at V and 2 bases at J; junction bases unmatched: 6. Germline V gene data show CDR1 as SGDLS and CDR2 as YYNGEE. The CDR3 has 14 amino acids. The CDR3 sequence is CASSPGRTTYEQYF. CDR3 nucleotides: TGTGCCAGCAGCCCCGGGAGGACAACCTACGAGCAGTACTTC.

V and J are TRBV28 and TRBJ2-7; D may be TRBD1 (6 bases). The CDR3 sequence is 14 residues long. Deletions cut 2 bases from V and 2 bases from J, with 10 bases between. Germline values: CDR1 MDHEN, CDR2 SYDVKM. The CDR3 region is CASSLTGHPYEQYF. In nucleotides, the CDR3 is TGTGCCAGCAGTTTAACGGGACACCCCTACGAGCAGTACTTC.

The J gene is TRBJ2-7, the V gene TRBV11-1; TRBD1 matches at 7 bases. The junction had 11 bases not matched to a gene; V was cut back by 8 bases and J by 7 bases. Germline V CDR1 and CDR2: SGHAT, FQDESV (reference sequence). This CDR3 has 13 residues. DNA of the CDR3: TGTGCCAGCGCCACCACAGGGGATGGAGAGCAGTACTTC. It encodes CASATTGDGEQYF.

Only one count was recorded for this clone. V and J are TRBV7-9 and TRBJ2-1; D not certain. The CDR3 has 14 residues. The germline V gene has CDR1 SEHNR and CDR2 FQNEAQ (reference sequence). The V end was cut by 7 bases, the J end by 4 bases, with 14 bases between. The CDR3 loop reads CASNQGGGYNEQFF. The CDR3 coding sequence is TGTGCCAGCAACCAAGGCGGTGGGTACAATGAGCAGTTCTTC. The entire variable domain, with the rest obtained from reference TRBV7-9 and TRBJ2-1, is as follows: DTGVSQNPRHKITKRGQNVTFRCDPISEHNRLYWYRQTLGQGPEFLTYFQNEAQLEKSRLLSDRFSAERPKGSFSTLEIQRTEQGDSAMYLCASNQGGGYNEQFFGPGTRLTVL.

CDR3 coding DNA: TGTGCCATCAGTGCCCCTGTTGCGGGATCCTATGGCTACACCTTC. Its protein product is CAISAPVAGSYGYTF. The rearrangement links TRBV10-3 to TRBJ1-2; D is undetermined. CDR3 size: 15 residues. Germline V gene data show CDR1 as ENHRY and CDR2 as SYGVKD. Between the trimmed V and J ends, which lost 4 bases and 4 bases, there was a span of 16 bases.

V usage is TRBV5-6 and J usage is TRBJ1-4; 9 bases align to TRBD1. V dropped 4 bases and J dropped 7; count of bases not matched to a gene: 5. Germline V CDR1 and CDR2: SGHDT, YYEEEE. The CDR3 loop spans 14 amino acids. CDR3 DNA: TGTGCCAGCAGCATGGGACAGGGAGGTGAAAAACTGTTTTTT. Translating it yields CASSMGQGGEKLFF.

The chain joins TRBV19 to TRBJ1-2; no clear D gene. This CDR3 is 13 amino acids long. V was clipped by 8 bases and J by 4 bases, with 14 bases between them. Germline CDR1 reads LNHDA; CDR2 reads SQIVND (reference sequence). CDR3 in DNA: TGTGCCAGTCGGCGGGCAGGAGTCTATGGCTACACCTTC. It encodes CASRRAGVYGYTF.

In DNA, the CDR3 is TGTGCCAGCAGACTAGACAGGGACCACGAGCAGTACTTC. The encoded protein is CASRLDRDHEQYF. This chain uses TRBV5-4 with TRBJ2-7; 7 bases fit TRBD1. The CDR3 runs 13 residues. From germline, CDR1 is SGHNT and CDR2 YYREEE (reference sequence). J was trimmed by 5 bases and V by 5 bases; bases with no gene match: 7.

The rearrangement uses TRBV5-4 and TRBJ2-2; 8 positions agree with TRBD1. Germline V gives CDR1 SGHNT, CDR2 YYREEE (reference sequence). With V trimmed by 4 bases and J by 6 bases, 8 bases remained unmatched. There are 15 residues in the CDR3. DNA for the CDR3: TGTGCCAGCAGCCACGGGACAGGCAGGGCCGGGGAGCTGTTTTTT. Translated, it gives CASSHGTGRAGELFF. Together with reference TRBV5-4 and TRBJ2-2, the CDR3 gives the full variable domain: ETGVTQSPTHLIKTRGQQVTLRCSSQSGHNTVSWYQQALGQGPQFIFQYYREEENGRGNFPPRFSGLQFPNYSSELNVNALELDDSALYLCASSHGTGRAGELFFGEGSRLTVL.

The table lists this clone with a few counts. CDR3 amino acids: CASSKSHLAGGNYEQYF. CDR3 in DNA: TGTGCCAGCAGCAAAAGTCATCTAGCGGGAGGGAACTACGAGCAGTACTTC. This chain uses TRBV21-1 with TRBJ2-7; the table assigns TRBD2, which was not confirmed against the DNA. TRBV21-1 is a recognized pseudogene. The length of the CDR3 is 17 residues.

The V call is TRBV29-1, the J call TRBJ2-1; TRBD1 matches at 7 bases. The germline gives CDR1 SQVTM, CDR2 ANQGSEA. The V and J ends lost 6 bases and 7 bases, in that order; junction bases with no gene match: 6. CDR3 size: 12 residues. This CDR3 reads CSVTGQTNEQFF. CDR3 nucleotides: TGCAGCGTCACGGGACAGACGAATGAGCAGTTCTTC.

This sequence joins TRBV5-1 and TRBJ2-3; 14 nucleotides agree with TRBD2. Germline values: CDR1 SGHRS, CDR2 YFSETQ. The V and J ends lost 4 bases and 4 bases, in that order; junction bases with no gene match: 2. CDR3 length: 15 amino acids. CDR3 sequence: CASSPTSGGADTQYF. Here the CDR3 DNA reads TGCGCCAGCAGCCCGACTAGCGGGGGGGCAGATACGCAGTATTTT.

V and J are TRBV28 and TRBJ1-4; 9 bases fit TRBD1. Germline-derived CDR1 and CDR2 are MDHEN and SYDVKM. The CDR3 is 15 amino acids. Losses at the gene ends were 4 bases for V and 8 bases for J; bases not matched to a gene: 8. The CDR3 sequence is CASSSPGQGGEKLFF. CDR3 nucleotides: TGTGCCAGCAGTTCACCGGGACAGGGAGGAGAAAAACTGTTTTTT.

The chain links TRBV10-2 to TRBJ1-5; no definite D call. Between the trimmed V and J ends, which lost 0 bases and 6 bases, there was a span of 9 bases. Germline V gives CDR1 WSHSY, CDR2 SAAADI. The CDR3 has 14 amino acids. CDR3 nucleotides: TGCGCCAGCAGTGAGTCACGAGGGAGTCAGCCCCAGCATTTT. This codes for CASSESRGSQPQHF.

DNA of the CDR3: TGTGCCAGCAGCGGCCGGGGATGGAACACCGGGGAGCTGTTTTTT. Protein product: CASSGRGWNTGELFF. The chain couples TRBV11-3 to TRBJ2-2; D may be TRBD2 (5 bases). The CDR3 is 15 amino acids. CDR1 SGHNT and CDR2 YENEEA come from the germline V gene. V shed 5 bases and J shed 1 base, with 11 bases lying between them.

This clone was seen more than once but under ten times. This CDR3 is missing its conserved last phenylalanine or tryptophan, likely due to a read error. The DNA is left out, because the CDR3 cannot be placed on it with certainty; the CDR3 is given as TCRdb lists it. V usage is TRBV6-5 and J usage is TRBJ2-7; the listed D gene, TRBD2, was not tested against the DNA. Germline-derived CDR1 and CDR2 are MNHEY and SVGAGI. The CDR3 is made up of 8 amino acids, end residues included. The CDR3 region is CASSQRGI.

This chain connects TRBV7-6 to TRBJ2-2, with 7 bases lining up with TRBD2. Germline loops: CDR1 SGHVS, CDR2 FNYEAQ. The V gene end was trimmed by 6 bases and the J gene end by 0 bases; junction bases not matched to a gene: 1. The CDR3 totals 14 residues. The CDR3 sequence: CASRRGTNTGELFF. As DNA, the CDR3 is TGTGCCAGCAGGCGGGGGACGAACACCGGGGAGCTGTTTTTT.

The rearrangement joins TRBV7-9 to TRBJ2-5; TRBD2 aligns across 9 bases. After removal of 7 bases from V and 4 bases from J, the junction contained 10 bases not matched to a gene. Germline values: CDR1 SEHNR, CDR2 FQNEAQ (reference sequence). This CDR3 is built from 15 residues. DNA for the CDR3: TGTGCCAGCACCCCAGCGGGGGGTTGGAGAGAGACCCAGTACTTC. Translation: CASTPAGGWRETQYF.

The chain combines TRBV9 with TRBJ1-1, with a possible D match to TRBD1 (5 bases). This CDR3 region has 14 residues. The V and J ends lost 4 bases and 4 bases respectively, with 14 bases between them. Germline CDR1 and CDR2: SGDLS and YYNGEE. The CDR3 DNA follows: TGTGCCAGCAGCTTCTCCCCGGGGGTCACTGAAGCTTTCTTT. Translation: CASSFSPGVTEAFF.

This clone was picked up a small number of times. CDR3 sequence (DNA): TGTGCCAGCTGGTTCACCAGTAGGGGTACAGGCTACACCTTC. Translated: CASWFTSRGTGYTF. The genes are TRBV6-5 and TRBJ1-2, with D maybe TRBD1 (5 bases). Per germline, CDR1 MNHEY and CDR2 SVGAGI. This CDR3 has 14 amino acids. With 8 bases removed from V and 8 bases from J, the gap between germline ends came to 21 bases.